This T cell receptor beta chain is drawn from a study of low-dose radiotherapy and immunotherapy resistance in tumors (dated by TCRdb to 2021 to 2024). The study in broad terms: Cohort 1 received 0.5 Gy per fraction every 2 weeks, with a prescribed total PTV dose of 6.5 Gy. In Cohort 2, 1 Gy per fraction was delivered every two weeks, for a total of 13 Gy over 26 weeks. Patients were given nivolumab as a 240 mg flat dose every two weeks and ipilimumab at 1 mg/kg every six weeks, with both drugs delivered intravenously. Intravenous cyclophosphamide at 200 mg/m2 was administered every two weeks, one day ahead of each radiation and immunotherapy administration. Patients took aspirin 300 mg orally once daily for four cycles, starting on cycle 1 day 1. No randomization into treatment groups was done for the people taking part in the trial. Eight patients were included in the translational analysis: three from the first dose cohort and the first five from the second dose cohort.

This clonotype came up a few times. Its antigen remains undetermined. Nothing much larger sits one base from this clone, and base qualities are not available. The run used an Illumina HiSeq 2500. First-strand cDNA was synthesized with Superscript III and a set of TRAV- and TRBV-specific primers, covering both TCRalpha and TCRbeta chains. TCRs were amplified with Phusion for around 20 PCR cycles using a constant-region primer together with the adapter attached to the V primers. Amplification of the isolated mRNA was done with the MessageAmp II aRNA Amplification Kit, which involved a roughly 17-hour in vitro transcription at 37 degrees C. The Dynabeads mRNA DIRECT Purification Kit was used to isolate the mRNA for TCR sequencing. Indexed Illumina adapters were added in a second approximately 24-cycle Phusion PCR, and the resulting products were purified with AMPure XP beads. On the authors' methods: Custom Perl scripts pooled TCR sequences encoding the same protein, removed out-of-frame sequences and computed each clonotype's abundance. TCR sequences supported by only a single read were excluded from analysis. Repertoire metrics included Shannon entropy, Gini index, clonality, richness, and frequency of TCRs shared between repertoires. TCRdb reprocessed the public reads (quality trimming at Q25 with fastp, clone calling with MiXCR) and kept in-frame beta chains. Here each entry gathers all rows of one CDR3 protein and keeps the most common genes and DNA. These V and J calls originate from TCRdb's pipeline instead of the authors' own analysis. The sample yields around 80,000 distinct CDR3 sequences; under 20% were counted once. 1.4% to 1.5% of the sample belongs to the ten largest clones.

V sheds 7 bases and J sheds 11 bases, leaving 17 bases between their ends. The CDR3 runs 12 amino acids, cysteine and phenylalanine included. Here the CDR3 DNA is all that survives: 36 bases in frame from base 1. Explained via the paper, the time point label denotes: after trial treatment. The meaning of the sample's treatment or condition label: LDRT plus nivolumab, ipilimumab, low-dose cyclophosphamide and aspirin (RACIN trial). Donors were enrolled in RACIN, a single-arm phase I dose-escalation trial combining nivolumab, ipilimumab, aspirin, low-dose cyclophosphamide and low-dose radiotherapy. Patients were eligible if they had advanced solid tumors that were TIL-negative.

The sample was PBMCs, taken after low-dose radiotherapy plus immunotherapy. This TCR was sampled from a male donor with prostate cancer. The chain uses TRBV12-3 or TRBV12-4 and TRBJ1-1; the D gene is perhaps TRBD1, on 5 matching bases. The DNA reads as follows: TGTGCCAGCACCCGGGACCACCCCTGGGCTTTCTTT. Its amino acids are CASTRDHPWAFF.